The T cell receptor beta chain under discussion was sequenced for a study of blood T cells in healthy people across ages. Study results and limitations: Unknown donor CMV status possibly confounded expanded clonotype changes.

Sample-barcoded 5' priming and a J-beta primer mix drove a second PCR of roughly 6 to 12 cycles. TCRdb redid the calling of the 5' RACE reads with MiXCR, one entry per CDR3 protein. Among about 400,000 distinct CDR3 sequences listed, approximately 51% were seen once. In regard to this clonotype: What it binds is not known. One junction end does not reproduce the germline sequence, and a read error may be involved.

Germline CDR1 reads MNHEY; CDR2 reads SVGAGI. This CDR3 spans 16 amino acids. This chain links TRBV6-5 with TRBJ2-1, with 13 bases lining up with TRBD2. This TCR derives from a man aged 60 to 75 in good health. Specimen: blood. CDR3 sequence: CASGYPTSGRTNEQFF. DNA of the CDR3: TGTGCCAGCGGTTACCCGACTAGCGGGAGGACCAATGAGCAGTTCTTC.